Shown below are 18 T cell receptor beta chains from a single sample sequenced in a study of T cells in Graves' hyperthyroidism and ophthalmopathy. TCR beta CDR3 regions were amplified from RNA transcripts. Carried out on the TCR CDR3, a first-round RT-PCR used the HTBI primer set. TCRdb called the multiplex PCR reads again in MiXCR, with one record for every CDR3 protein. The table has about 500,000 distinct CDR3 sequences, approximately 16% seen once; the top ten hold over 25%. Input material: blood. The receptor set was obtained from a woman in her 30s with Graves' ophthalmopathy.

V usage is TRBV15 and J usage is TRBJ2-3, with 9 positions matching TRBD1. The CDR3 consists of 16 residues. Trimming cost V 0 bases and J 3 bases; bases outside gene matches: 4. The germline V gene has CDR1 LNHNV and CDR2 YYDKDF (reference sequence). CDR3 DNA sequence: TGTGCCACCAGCAGAGATCCGGGGACAGGGACAGATACGCAGTATTTT. Amino acids: CATSRDPGTGTDTQYF.

In this sample, this clonotype turned up many times. The J gene is TRBJ2-2, the V gene TRBV3-1, with D perhaps TRBD1 (5 bases). Trimming took off 3 bases at V and 5 bases at J, with 7 bases between the two ends. Germline V gives CDR1 LGHDT, CDR2 YNNKEL (reference sequence). This CDR3 has 13 amino acids. This CDR3 is CASSQTVTGELFF. The CDR3 DNA reads as TGTGCCAGCAGCCAGACAGTTACCGGGGAGCTGTTTTTT.

This clonotype came up a few times. The chain is built from TRBV7-3 and TRBJ2-2, with 10 nucleotides matching TRBD2. The V and J ends lost 5 bases and 5 bases, in that order; junction bases with no gene match: 14. The length of the CDR3 is 18 residues. CDR1 and CDR2 (germline): SGHTA, FQGTGA. CDR3 protein: CASSRLFLAGEKTGELFF. Here the CDR3 DNA reads TGTGCCAGCAGCCGCCTTTTCCTAGCGGGAGAAAAGACCGGGGAGCTGTTTTTT. The entire variable domain, with the rest obtained from reference TRBV7-3 and TRBJ2-2, is as follows: GAGVSQTPSNKVTEKGKYVELRCDPISGHTALYWYRQSLGQGPEFLIYFQGTGAADDSGLPNDRFFAVRPEGSVSTLKIQRTERGDSAVYLCASSRLFLAGEKTGELFFGEGSRLTVL.

This clonotype was found many times. This chain links TRBV3-1 with TRBJ1-2; D not certain. This CDR3 comprises 14 residues. V lost 0 bases to trimming and J lost 6 bases, with 11 bases between them. CDR1 and CDR2 (germline): LGHDT, YNNKEL (reference sequence). The DNA of the CDR3 is TGTGCCAGCAGCCAAGAAGCTAATTTCAATGGCTACACCTTC. As protein: CASSQEANFNGYTF.

This clonotype has ten or more counts. The chain carries TRBV27 and TRBJ1-5; D remains ambiguous. Germline CDR1 MNHEY, CDR2 SMNVEV (reference sequence). V was cut by 0 bases and J by 3 bases, with 6 bases left in between. The CDR3 covers 14 residues. DNA of the CDR3: TGTGCCAGCAGTTTATCCCGTGCCAATCAGCCCCAGCATTTT. Amino acid sequence: CASSLSRANQPQHF.

In this sample, this clonotype turned up many times. The chain combines TRBV2 with TRBJ1-2; no clear D gene. V was trimmed by 11 bases and J by 5 bases, leaving 18 bases between them. The CDR3 extends over 13 amino acids. Germline V gene lookup returns CDR1 SNHLY and CDR2 FYNNEI. As DNA, the CDR3 is TGTGCCGCGGAGTCGACGGGTGATTATGGCTACACCTTC. Translating gives CAAESTGDYGYTF.

V and J are TRBV5-1 and TRBJ1-4; 7 nucleotides line up with TRBD1. The V and J ends lost 2 bases and 8 bases, in that order; junction bases with no gene match: 6. This CDR3 contains 14 residues. Per the germline V gene, CDR1 is SGHRS and CDR2 is YFSETQ. As DNA, the CDR3 is TGCGCCAGCAGCTTCGGGACAGCCGGGGAAAAACTGTTTTTT. This codes for CASSFGTAGEKLFF.

Ten or more counts support this clonotype. V gene TRBV20-1 combines with J gene TRBJ1-2; weak D call: TRBD1 (5 bases). The CDR3 runs 13 residues. The germline V gene encodes CDR1 DFQATT and CDR2 SNEGSKA (reference sequence). Trimming removed 0 bases from V and 4 bases from J, with 9 bases in between. DNA of the CDR3: TGCAGTGCTAGAGATCCCGGGGCCTATGGCTACACCTTC. This gives the protein CSARDPGAYGYTF.

The chain is built from TRBV6-5 and TRBJ1-2, with no clear D. Germline CDR1 reads MNHEY; CDR2 reads SVGAGI. The CDR3 length is 14 residues. V lost 0 bases, J lost 4 bases, and 9 bases lay in between. The CDR3 DNA reads as TGTGCCAGCAGTTACTCGAGGGAGACCTATGGCTACACCTTC. It is translated as CASSYSRETYGYTF.

Many counts were recorded for this clonotype. The genes are TRBV3-1 and TRBJ2-3; a possible D gene is TRBD2 (5 bases). The CDR3 is 16 residues long. The V gene lost 4 bases and the J gene lost 2 bases, with 16 bases spanning the gap. Germline V CDR1 and CDR2: LGHDT, YNNKEL (reference sequence). The CDR3 DNA follows: TGTGCCAGCAGCCGACGGCTGGGAGACTCCACAGATACGCAGTATTTT. Residues: CASSRRLGDSTDTQYF.

This chain uses TRBV27 with TRBJ2-7; 11 bases are shared with TRBD1. V dropped 5 bases and J dropped 4; count of bases not matched to a gene: 10. This CDR3 has 16 amino acids. The germline V gene encodes CDR1 MNHEY and CDR2 SMNVEV (reference sequence). This chain's CDR3 is CASSPTFGTGGYEQYF. DNA for the CDR3: TGTGCCAGCAGTCCCACTTTCGGGACAGGGGGGTACGAGCAGTACTTC.

This clonotype was counted only a few times. The rearrangement joins TRBV27 to TRBJ2-7, with TRBD2 matching 8 bases. In germline, CDR1 is MNHEY, CDR2 SMNVEV (reference sequence). The junction had 2 bases not matched to a gene; V was cut back by 2 bases and J by 2 bases. The CDR3 has 14 residues. CDR3 protein: CASSLRLATYEQYF. CDR3 sequence (DNA): TGTGCCAGCAGTTTACGACTAGCGACCTACGAGCAGTACTTC.

This clonotype was seen ten or more times. The chain uses TRBV24-1 and TRBJ2-3, with TRBD2 matching 13 bases. The CDR3 loop spans 18 amino acids. CDR1 is KGHDR, CDR2 SFDVKD, per germline. Trimming at V came to 5 bases and at J to 2 bases, leaving 9 bases not matched to a gene. CDR3 sequence: CATSALMGTSGTTDTQYF. The DNA of the CDR3 is TGTGCCACCAGTGCCCTGATGGGGACTAGCGGGACCACAGATACGCAGTATTTT.

The DNA for the CDR3 is TGTGCCAGTAGTATAGAGGGACGAACAGATACGCAGTATTTT. This sequence encodes CASSIEGRTDTQYF. This chain joins TRBV19 and TRBJ2-3; the D gene could be TRBD1 or TRBD2 (5 bases each). The CDR3 runs 14 residues. Trimming shortened V by 0 bases and J by 3 bases, and 7 bases separated the two germline ends. The germline CDR1 and CDR2 sequences are LNHDA and SQIVND (reference sequence).

This clonotype showed up many times. The V and J genes are TRBV6-2 or TRBV6-3 and TRBJ1-5; D might be TRBD1 (5 bases). Between the trimmed V and J ends, which lost 5 bases and 4 bases, there was a span of 9 bases. The CDR3 extends over 13 amino acids. Germline CDR1 and CDR2: MNHEY and SVGEGT. The CDR3: CASSDDSNQPQHF. The CDR3 bases are TGTGCCAGCAGTGACGACAGTAATCAGCCCCAGCATTTT.

The count of this clonotype is one. V usage is TRBV19 and J usage is TRBJ2-2, with a possible D match to TRBD1 (6 bases). CDR3 length: 18 residues. V dropped 1 base and J dropped 0 bases, with 15 bases sitting between them. Germline loops: CDR1 LNHDA, CDR2 SQIVND (reference sequence). The DNA for the CDR3 is TGTGCCAGTAGTATAGTCCAGGGGTGGGTAGCGAACACCGGGGAGCTGTTTTTT. Residues: CASSIVQGWVANTGELFF.

In its sample, this clonotype was seen many times. V and J are TRBV30 and TRBJ2-7, with D possibly being TRBD1 or TRBD2 (5 bases each). CDR1 GTSNPN and CDR2 SVGIG come from the germline V gene (reference sequence). Trimming took off 3 bases at V and 3 bases at J, with 18 bases between the two ends. The CDR3 has 15 residues. CDR3 in amino acids: CAWRSTRDGLYEQYF. CDR3 DNA sequence: TGTGCCTGGAGGTCCACCAGGGACGGCCTCTACGAGCAGTACTTC.

This clonotype appeared a few times. The chain employs TRBV7-2 and TRBJ2-1, with D unresolved. CDR1 SGHTA and CDR2 FQGNSA come from the germline V gene. This CDR3 is built from 16 residues. The V end was cut by 1 base, the J end by 4 bases, with 14 bases between. CDR3 DNA: TGTGCCAGCAGCTTAGGGAGTACGGGCATTTACAATGAGCAGTTCTTC. Translation gives CASSLGSTGIYNEQFF.